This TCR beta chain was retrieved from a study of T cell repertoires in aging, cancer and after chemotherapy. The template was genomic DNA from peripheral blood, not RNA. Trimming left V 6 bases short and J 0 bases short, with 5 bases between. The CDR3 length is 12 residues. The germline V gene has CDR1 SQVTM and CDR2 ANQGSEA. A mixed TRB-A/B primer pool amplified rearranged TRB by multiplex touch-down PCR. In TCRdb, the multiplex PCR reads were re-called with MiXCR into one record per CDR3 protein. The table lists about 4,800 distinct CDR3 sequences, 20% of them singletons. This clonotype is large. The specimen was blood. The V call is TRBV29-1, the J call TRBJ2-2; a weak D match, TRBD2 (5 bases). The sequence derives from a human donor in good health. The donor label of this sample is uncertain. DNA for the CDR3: TGCAGCGTCGGGACGAACACCGGGGAGCTGTTTTTT. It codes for CSVGTNTGELFF.